A single sample is the source of the 10 T cell receptor beta chains below, sequenced in a study of identical twins. TCRdb reprocessed the 5' RACE reads via MiXCR and lists one record per CDR3 protein. The sample has hundreds of thousands of distinct CDR3 sequences, roughly 6% seen once; the top ten hold about 1.8%. The sample comprised naive T cells sorted from blood. All receptors come from a man aged 18 to 35 in good health.

The V gene is TRBV18, the J gene TRBJ1-5, with TRBD1 matching 9 bases. Germline V gives CDR1 KGHSH, CDR2 LQKENI. The CDR3 is 15 amino acids. Germline trimming cut 4 bases from V and 6 bases from J; bases unmatched to any gene: 7. DNA for the CDR3: TGTGCCAGCTCACTAGGACAGGGGTTCGGTCAGCCCCAGCATTTT. It codes for CASSLGQGFGQPQHF.

The chain links TRBV7-2 to TRBJ2-3, with D uncertain. V lost 2 bases and J 2 bases, leaving 14 bases between the germline ends. This CDR3 contains 16 residues. In germline, CDR1 is SGHTA, CDR2 FQGNSA. The CDR3 protein is CASSLTALALTDTQYF. The CDR3 DNA sequence: TGTGCCAGCAGCTTAACGGCATTGGCCCTCACAGATACGCAGTATTTT.

V gene TRBV27 combines with J gene TRBJ1-2; TRBD1 agrees at 7 bases. CDR3 length: 14 residues. V dropped 8 bases and J dropped 2; count of bases not matched to a gene: 8. The germline CDR1 and CDR2 sequences are MNHEY and SMNVEV (reference sequence). The CDR3 nucleotides read TGTGCCAGCCGTACCGGGACAGCGAACTATGGCTACACCTTC. It encodes CASRTGTANYGYTF.

The chain recombines TRBV2 with TRBJ2-1; 7 positions agree with TRBD2. V dropped 6 bases and J dropped 3; count of bases not matched to a gene: 8. CDR3 length: 15 residues. Germline-derived CDR1 and CDR2 are SNHLY and FYNNEI. As DNA, the CDR3 is TGTGCCAGCAGGGTCTTTAGCGGGTACTACAATGAGCAGTTCTTC. Its translation: CASRVFSGYYNEQFF.

This clonotype has ten or more counts. V is TRBV27 and J is TRBJ2-4, with 16 bases aligning to TRBD2. The V and J ends lost 5 bases and 4 bases, in that order; junction bases with no gene match: 11. The CDR3 runs 19 residues. Germline-derived CDR1 and CDR2 are MNHEY and SMNVEV (reference sequence). CDR3 region: CASSQGGTSGRALKNIQYF. The DNA of the CDR3 is TGTGCCAGCAGTCAAGGGGGGACTAGCGGGAGGGCCCTTAAAAACATTCAGTACTTC.

The chain carries TRBV3-1 and TRBJ1-2; D not resolved. The V gene's germline CDR1 is LGHDT and CDR2 YNNKEL (reference sequence). V gave up 0 bases and J gave up 8 bases, with 16 bases separating them. The CDR3 is 15 amino acids. CDR3 protein: CASSQESSFGRGYTF. CDR3 sequence (DNA): TGTGCCAGCAGCCAAGAGTCCAGTTTCGGTCGCGGCTACACCTTC.

The genes are TRBV10-1 and TRBJ2-7, with D hard to call. CDR1 is WNHNN, CDR2 SYGVQD, per germline (reference sequence). CDR3 length: 12 amino acids. The CDR3 here is CIQTRTDYEQYV. The CDR3 DNA follows: TGCATCCAAACCCGGACCGACTACGAGCAGTACGTC.

This chain connects TRBV5-6 to TRBJ2-5; TRBD2 is a possible D gene (6 bases). Germline V CDR1 and CDR2: SGHDT, YYEEEE. Trimming cost V 0 bases and J 5 bases, with 14 bases left between them. This CDR3 spans 15 amino acids. The CDR3 region is CASSLAAGRLETQYF. CDR3 DNA sequence: TGTGCCAGCAGCTTGGCCGCGGGGCGATTGGAGACCCAGTACTTC.

This clonotype was observed a handful of times. The chain recombines TRBV12-3 or TRBV12-4 with TRBJ2-2; 14 bases are a match to TRBD2. This CDR3 has 20 amino acids. Trimming at V came to 9 bases and at J to 2 bases, leaving 17 bases not matched to a gene. CDR3 protein: CASAQGGLAGARFNTGELFF. The CDR3 nucleotides are TGTGCCAGTGCTCAAGGGGGACTAGCGGGAGCCCGCTTTAACACCGGGGAGCTGTTTTTT.

The V and J genes are TRBV12-3 or TRBV12-4 and TRBJ2-7; unclear D gene. Trimming pared 1 base from V and 2 bases from J, leaving 12 bases between. The CDR3 length is 15 residues. CDR3 amino acids: CASSLGLSNPYEQYV. DNA for the CDR3: TGTGCCAGCAGTTTAGGACTTTCAAATCCCTACGAGCAGTACGTC.